Each of the 27 T cell receptor beta chains below was sequenced from the same sample in a study of T cell clones after liver transplantation. This table comes from immunoSEQ multiplex PCR, and its TCRdb copy is limited to in-frame clones, with some not included. The repertoire includes 45,000 to 55,000 clones, roughly 84% of them detected once, and about 8.5% sits in the top ten. Sample: CD4+ T cells from blood, taken before liver transplant. All receptors come from a human donor who received a liver transplant.

The CDR3 sequence: CASSPDTSNEQFF. In DNA, the CDR3 is TGTGCCAGCAGCCCGGACACTTCCAATGAGCAGTTCTTC. The chain recombines TRBV7-2 with TRBJ2-1; tentative D call: TRBD1 (5 bases). The CDR3 spans 13 residues. From germline, CDR1 is SGHTA and CDR2 FQGNSA. The V and J ends lost 5 bases and 6 bases respectively, with 11 bases between them.

This clone was recorded once. This chain links TRBV5-1 with TRBJ2-1; 7 bases align to TRBD2. The CDR3 loop spans 15 amino acids. V shed 4 bases and J 0 bases; nucleotides not matched to a gene: 4. From germline, CDR1 is SGHRS and CDR2 YFSETQ. CDR3 sequence reads: CASSHGGDSYNEQFF. The CDR3 coding sequence is TGCGCCAGCAGCCATGGGGGGGACTCCTACAATGAGCAGTTCTTC.

V is TRBV4-1 and J is TRBJ2-1; TRBD2 aligns across 12 bases. The V segment lost 3 bases and the J segment 8 bases; nucleotides outside the gene matches: 8. The CDR3 runs to 16 residues. Germline V lookup: CDR1 MGHRA, CDR2 YSYEKL. CDR3 nucleotide sequence: TGCGCCAGCAGCCAGAACGACCGACTAGCGGGAGATGAGCAGTTCTTC. It codes for CASSQNDRLAGDEQFF.

This chain links TRBV19 with TRBJ2-1; a possible D gene is TRBD2 (6 bases). V lost 0 bases and J 13 bases, leaving 16 bases between the germline ends. The germline gives CDR1 LNHDA, CDR2 SQIVND (reference sequence). This CDR3 contains 14 residues. CDR3: CASSIDRRASFQFF. The CDR3 DNA follows: TGTGCCAGTAGTATAGATCGGAGGGCCTCCTTTCAGTTCTTC. The complete variable domain, with remaining parts taken from reference TRBV19 and TRBJ2-1, reads DGGITQSPKYLFRKEGQNVTLSCEQNLNHDAMYWYRQDPGQGLRLIYYSQIVNDFQKGDIAEGYSVSREKKESFPLTVTSAQKNPTAFYLCASSIDRRASFQFFGPGTRLTVL.

The chain employs TRBV5-5 and TRBJ1-2; D remains unclear. The V and J ends lost 0 bases and 5 bases respectively, with 8 bases between them. The germline V gene has CDR1 SGHKS and CDR2 YYEKEE (reference sequence). CDR3 length: 13 residues. CDR3 protein: CASSLASEYGYTF. The CDR3 DNA reads TGTGCCAGCAGCTTGGCCAGTGAGTATGGCTACACCTTC.

The rearrangement uses TRBV9 and TRBJ2-1; the D gene is possibly TRBD2 (6 bases). CDR3 length equals 14 residues. V dropped 9 bases and J dropped 2 bases, with 15 bases sitting between them. The germline V gene encodes CDR1 SGDLS and CDR2 YYNGEE. CDR3 residues: CATSPGSPYNEQFF. The CDR3 DNA reads TGTGCCACCTCCCCCGGGAGTCCCTACAATGAGCAGTTCTTC.

The sample holds a few counts of this clone. DNA of the CDR3: TGCGCCAGCAGCTTGGGCGGGGGCGGCTCAGATACGCAGTATTTT. The encoded protein is CASSLGGGGSDTQYF. V is TRBV5-1 and J is TRBJ2-3, with a weak D call TRBD2 (7 bases). Trimming pared 0 bases from V and 4 bases from J, leaving 12 bases between. The germline V gene encodes CDR1 SGHRS and CDR2 YFSETQ. There are 15 residues in the CDR3.

J is TRBJ2-1 and V is TRBV7-2, with 8 positions matching TRBD2. This CDR3 region has 16 residues. J gave up 7 bases and V 5 bases, and 13 bases lay outside the gene matches. Germline V lookup: CDR1 SGHTA, CDR2 FQGNSA. CDR3 DNA sequence: TGTGCCAGCAGCGGCCAAGCGGGAGTGTCGTTGAATGAGCAGTTCTTC. Translated, it gives CASSGQAGVSLNEQFF.

This clone was detected only once. This chain links TRBV7-2 with TRBJ2-1; D remains ambiguous. Germline CDR1 and CDR2: SGHTA and FQGNSA. The CDR3 loop spans 12 amino acids. V was pared by 4 bases and J by 9 bases, with 10 bases between. For the CDR3, the DNA is TGTGCCAGCAGCTCCCCCATCGTTGAGCAGTTCTTC. Amino acid sequence: CASSSPIVEQFF.

The V and J genes are TRBV28 and TRBJ1-2; D not resolved. The germline V gene encodes CDR1 MDHEN and CDR2 SYDVKM. Trimming left V 1 base short and J 0 bases short, with 3 bases between. The CDR3 spans 13 residues. Here the CDR3 reads CASSLSANYGYTF. The CDR3 DNA reads as TGTGCCAGCAGTTTATCGGCTAACTATGGCTACACCTTC.

This sequence joins TRBV7-2 and TRBJ2-1; D remains unclear. Germline values: CDR1 SGHTA, CDR2 FQGNSA. Trimming shortened V by 5 bases and J by 7 bases, and 9 bases separated the two germline ends. CDR3 length equals 12 residues. The CDR3 spells CASSPARNEQFF. In DNA form, the CDR3 reads TGTGCCAGCAGCCCTGCGAGGAATGAGCAGTTCTTC.

The gene calls are TRBV2 and TRBJ1-2; D is perhaps TRBD1 (5 bases). This CDR3 spans 13 amino acids. V lost 2 bases to trimming and J lost 4 bases, with 8 bases between them. Germline V gives CDR1 SNHLY, CDR2 FYNNEI. As DNA, the CDR3 is TGTGCCAGCAGTGAAATGGGGGGCTATGGCTACACCTTC. Its protein is CASSEMGGYGYTF.

The rearrangement links TRBV7-6 to TRBJ2-7; 8 bases are shared with TRBD1. In germline, CDR1 is SGHVS, CDR2 FNYEAQ. This CDR3 is built from 15 residues. V lost 5 bases to trimming and J lost 0 bases; unmatched junction nucleotides: 6. The chain's CDR3 is CASSPNRGISYEQYF. Here the CDR3 DNA reads TGTGCCAGCAGCCCAAACAGGGGGATCTCCTACGAGCAGTACTTC. Together with reference TRBV7-6 and TRBJ2-7, the CDR3 gives the full variable domain: GAGVSQSPRYKVTKRGQDVALRCDPISGHVSLYWYRQALGQGPEFLTYFNYEAQQDKSGLPNDRFSAERPEGSISTLTIQRTEQRDSAMYRCASSPNRGISYEQYFGPGTRLTVT.

The CDR3 here is CASSLVGEDTEAFF. The CDR3, as DNA: TGTGCCAGCAGCTTAGTCGGGGAGGACACTGAAGCTTTCTTT. The genes are TRBV7-6 and TRBJ1-1; D ambiguous. This CDR3 has 14 residues. CDR1 and CDR2 from the germline V gene are SGHVS and FNYEAQ. Deletions cut 1 base from V and 3 bases from J, with 9 bases between. The entire variable domain, with the rest obtained from reference TRBV7-6 and TRBJ1-1, is as follows: GAGVSQSPRYKVTKRGQDVALRCDPISGHVSLYWYRQALGQGPEFLTYFNYEAQQDKSGLPNDRFSAERPEGSISTLTIQRTEQRDSAMYRCASSLVGEDTEAFFGQGTRLTVV.

The CDR3 coding sequence is TGTGCCAGCAGTTTCGGGGGAAATGTTTACAATGAGCAGTTCTTC. Its protein product is CASSFGGNVYNEQFF. The rearrangement uses TRBV6-6 and TRBJ2-1; a weak D match, TRBD2 (6 bases). There are 15 residues in the CDR3. Trimming pared 4 bases from V and 4 bases from J, leaving 14 bases between. Germline-derived CDR1 and CDR2 are MNHNY and SVGAGI (reference sequence).

V usage is TRBV28 and J usage is TRBJ1-1; D perhaps matches TRBD1 (6 bases). CDR3 size: 13 residues. Germline V CDR1 and CDR2: MDHEN, SYDVKM. Trimming left V 5 bases short and J 1 base short, with 8 bases between. CDR3 sequence: CASSPGQNTEAFF. The CDR3 DNA is TGTGCCAGCAGTCCGGGACAGAACACTGAAGCTTTCTTT.

The chain combines TRBV7-2 with TRBJ2-3; D is ambiguous. CDR1 and CDR2 (germline): SGHTA, FQGNSA. This CDR3 is 19 amino acids long. V lost 7 bases and J lost 6, with 32 bases in between. The chain's CDR3 is CASTKDVLTSAVGADTQYF. The CDR3 DNA is TGTGCCAGCACCAAGGACGTGCTCACCTCCGCCGTTGGTGCGGATACGCAGTATTTT.

This clone was observed at least ten times. In nucleotides, the CDR3 is TGCGCCAGCAGCCTGACAGGAAGTCGGGGTTTCACTGAAGCTTTCTTT. Translation: CASSLTGSRGFTEAFF. The rearrangement uses TRBV5-1 and TRBJ1-1, with D perhaps matching TRBD1 (6 bases). The CDR3 covers 16 residues. Per the germline V gene, CDR1 is SGHRS and CDR2 is YFSETQ. The V gene lost 4 bases and the J gene lost 4 bases, with 20 bases spanning the gap.

The chain couples TRBV29-1 to TRBJ1-6; D possibly corresponds to TRBD1 (5 bases). Trimming cost V 4 bases and J 8 bases, with 12 bases left between them. This CDR3 has 13 residues. The germline V gene encodes CDR1 SQVTM and CDR2 ANQGSEA. CDR3 protein: CSVAEGVDSPLHF. The CDR3 nucleotides are TGCAGCGTTGCGGAAGGGGTGGATTCACCCCTCCACTTT.

The chain couples TRBV6-5 to TRBJ2-7; TRBD1 matches at 9 bases. Trimming took 6 bases from V and 6 from J; bases not matched to a gene: 6. Germline loops: CDR1 MNHEY, CDR2 SVGAGI. The CDR3 is 13 residues long. The chain's CDR3 is CASRLGQGGEQYF. CDR3 DNA: TGTGCCAGCAGACTGGGACAGGGTGGCGAGCAGTACTTC.

The gene calls are TRBV11-2 and TRBJ2-7; no definite D call. V was trimmed by 0 bases and J by 0 bases, leaving 18 bases between them. Germline V lookup: CDR1 SGHAT, CDR2 FQNNGV. The CDR3 extends over 18 amino acids. The CDR3 DNA sequence: TGTGCCAGCAGCTTAGATCGTTTCCCCCCTAGAAGCTCCTACGAGCAGTACTTC. As protein: CASSLDRFPPRSSYEQYF.

This clone came up once. This chain uses TRBV2 with TRBJ2-3; D is possibly TRBD2 (6 bases). Germline loops: CDR1 SNHLY, CDR2 FYNNEI. The length of the CDR3 is 14 residues. Deletions cut 11 bases from V and 6 bases from J, with 21 bases between. The CDR3 DNA is TGTGCCCGCACCGGGACTCCCGTCTCGGATACGCAGTATTTT. Translated, it gives CARTGTPVSDTQYF. Drawing the rest from reference TRBV2 and TRBJ2-3, the complete variable domain is EPEVTQTPSHQVTQMGQEVILRCVPISNHLYFYWYRQILGQKVEFLVSFYNNEISEKSEIFDDQFSVERPDGSNFTLKIRSTKLEDSAMYFCARTGTPVSDTQYFGPGTRLTVL.

This clone was seen only once. The rearrangement joins TRBV20-1 to TRBJ1-1, with unresolved D. Trimming pared 5 bases from V and 12 bases from J, leaving 16 bases between. The CDR3 spans 11 residues. Germline CDR1 reads DFQATT; CDR2 reads SNEGSKA (reference sequence). The CDR3 DNA sequence: TGCAGTGCTCCGAGAACCCCTGCTACTTTCTTT. It encodes CSAPRTPATFF.

The DNA of the CDR3 is TGCGCCAGCAGCTTGGGGGAGAATATTCAAAAACTGTTTTTT. It is translated as CASSLGENIQKLFF. The chain couples TRBV5-1 to TRBJ1-4, with D unresolved. The CDR3 length is 14 residues. The V and J ends lost 0 bases and 9 bases respectively, with 12 bases between them. The V gene's germline CDR1 is SGHRS and CDR2 YFSETQ.

This chain joins TRBV4-2 and TRBJ1-1, with D perhaps TRBD1 (5 bases). V shed 1 base and J shed 1 base, with 13 bases lying between them. The CDR3 consists of 16 residues. Per the germline V gene, CDR1 is LGHNA and CDR2 is YNFKEQ. CDR3 residues: CASSQGGGPANTEAFF. CDR3 bases: TGTGCCAGCAGCCAAGGCGGGGGTCCTGCGAACACTGAAGCTTTCTTT.

This clone was recorded a few times. This chain links TRBV7-9 with TRBJ2-2, with 9 bases identical to TRBD1. With V trimmed by 11 bases and J by 7 bases, 11 bases remained unmatched. Germline V lookup: CDR1 SEHNR, CDR2 FQNEAQ (reference sequence). This CDR3 region has 14 residues. As DNA, the CDR3 is TGTGCCGCCCGAGACAGGGGGGCGAGCGGGGAGCTGTTTTTT. Translating gives CAARDRGASGELFF.

The chain recombines TRBV15 with TRBJ2-2; D not resolved. The germline V gene has CDR1 LNHNV and CDR2 YYDKDF (reference sequence). The V and J ends lost 0 bases and 1 base respectively, with 3 bases between them. The CDR3 has 14 amino acids. CDR3 protein: CATSREKNTGELFF. In DNA form, the CDR3 reads TGTGCCACCAGCAGAGAGAAGAACACCGGGGAGCTGTTTTTT.